One sample yielded the 12 T cell receptor beta chains listed below, sequenced in a study of T cells in Graves' hyperthyroidism and ophthalmopathy. From RNA transcripts, TCR beta CDR3 regions were amplified. The study used the HTBI primer set for a first-round RT-PCR of the TCR CDR3. TCRdb called the multiplex PCR reads again in MiXCR, with one record for every CDR3 protein. The sample lists over 550,000 distinct CDR3 sequences, over 15% seen once, with 15% to 20% in the top ten. The sequenced material came from blood. The receptors originated from a woman aged 18-29 years with Graves' hyperthyroidism.

This clonotype was counted ten times or more. The chain combines TRBV10-3 with TRBJ2-7; 9 nucleotides agree with TRBD1. From germline, CDR1 is ENHRY and CDR2 SYGVKD. This CDR3 has 14 residues. The V gene end was trimmed by 5 bases and the J gene end by 0 bases; junction bases not matched to a gene: 2. The CDR3 DNA sequence: TGTGCCATCAGTAGGGACAGGGCCTCCTACGAGCAGTACTTC. This codes for CAISRDRASYEQYF.

Points on this clonotype: The junction does not match germline at one end; this may be a read error. The chain couples TRBV13 to TRBJ2-1, with D perhaps TRBD2 (5 bases). This CDR3 spans 13 amino acids. Germline V lookup: CDR1 PRHDT, CDR2 FYEKMQ (reference sequence). CDR3 sequence reads: CASSTPSGWERFF. The CDR3, as DNA: TGTGCCAGCAGCACACCATCGGGCTGGGAGCGGTTCTTC.

This chain joins TRBV4-1 and TRBJ1-2; 10 bases line up with TRBD1. The CDR3 runs to 15 residues. V shed 4 bases, J shed 4 bases, and the junction held 6 bases outside the gene matches. Germline CDR1 MGHRA, CDR2 YSYEKL. CDR3 protein: CASSLGQGGPYGYTF. CDR3 DNA sequence: TGCGCCAGCAGCCTCGGACAGGGGGGCCCCTATGGCTACACCTTC.

Concerning this clonotype: A much larger clone sits a single nucleotide away, making a read error possible. The V gene is TRBV20-1, the J gene TRBJ2-2; D is possibly TRBD2 (5 bases). Per the germline V gene, CDR1 is DFQATT and CDR2 is SNEGSKA (reference sequence). This CDR3 spans 15 amino acids. The CDR3 is CSARDARINTGERFF. The CDR3 bases are TGCAGTGCTAGAGATGCCAGAATTAACACCGGGGAGCGGTTTTTT.

About this clonotype: A much bigger clone sits one base away, suggesting this may be a read error. The chain employs TRBV27 and TRBJ2-3; TRBD1 or TRBD2 may be the D gene (6 bases each). Germline CDR1 and CDR2: MNHEY and SMNVEV (reference sequence). The CDR3 totals 16 residues. Trimming removed 3 bases at V and 2 bases at J, with 15 bases between. CDR3 sequence: CASSFWGAGLTDTQYF. DNA for the CDR3: TGTGCCAGCAGTTTCTGGGGGGCGGGGCTCACAGATACGCAGTATTTT.

This clonotype has just a few counts. The gene calls are TRBV5-1 and TRBJ1-6; no definite D call. The CDR3 is 16 amino acids. The germline V and J ends were trimmed by 4 bases and 10 bases, with 21 bases remaining between them. Germline CDR1 and CDR2: SGHRS and YFSETQ. CDR3 sequence: CASSPRALPAESPLHF. The CDR3 DNA sequence: TGCGCCAGCAGCCCCCGGGCCCTCCCCGCGGAATCACCCCTCCACTTT.

In its sample, this clonotype was seen many times. The rearrangement links TRBV30 to TRBJ1-5, with a possible D match to TRBD1 (5 bases). The germline V gene encodes CDR1 GTSNPN and CDR2 SVGIG (reference sequence). The V gene lost 4 bases and the J gene lost 5 bases, with 15 bases spanning the gap. The CDR3 is made up of 14 amino acids. CDR3 amino acids: CAWNRDGPYQPQHF. CDR3 nucleotides: TGTGCCTGGAACCGGGACGGTCCGTATCAGCCCCAGCATTTT. The entire variable domain, with the rest obtained from reference TRBV30 and TRBJ1-5, is as follows: SQTIHQWPATLVQPVGSPLSLECTVEGTSNPNLYWYRQAAGRGLQLLFYSVGIGQISSEVPQNLSASRPQDRQFILSSKKLLLSDSGFYLCAWNRDGPYQPQHFGDGTRLSIL.

This clonotype was observed many times. The V call is TRBV7-2, the J call TRBJ1-5, with a tentative D call TRBD1 (6 bases). This CDR3 spans 15 amino acids. Per germline, CDR1 SGHTA and CDR2 FQGNSA. Trimming took off 2 bases at V and 0 bases at J, with 8 bases between the two ends. The CDR3 region has the DNA TGTGCCAGCAGCTTAAGGACAGCTAGCAATCAGCCCCAGCATTTT. Its protein is CASSLRTASNQPQHF.

Turning to this clonotype: A much larger clone lies a single base off, so this may be a read error. The chain is built from TRBV6-1 and TRBJ1-1; no reliable D call. The CDR3 runs 15 residues. The V gene's germline CDR1 is MNHNS and CDR2 SASEGT. Here the CDR3 reads CASSVNNPSHTEASF. CDR3 DNA sequence: TGTGCCAGCAGTGTCAACAACCCTTCCCACACTGAAGCTTCCTTT.

This chain connects TRBV6-5 to TRBJ2-1; D unclear. The CDR3 loop spans 13 amino acids. Trimming shortened V by 4 bases and J by 10 bases, and 14 bases separated the two germline ends. Germline CDR1 MNHEY, CDR2 SVGAGI. Written as DNA, the CDR3 is TGTGCCAGCAGTTCGGGTACCATCACAGAGCAGTTCTTC. Protein sequence: CASSSGTITEQFF.

This clonotype was seen ten or more times. The chain combines TRBV7-9 with TRBJ1-5, with D unclear. This CDR3 contains 14 residues. Germline lookup yields CDR1 SEHNR and CDR2 FQNEAQ (reference sequence). V was cut by 8 bases and J by 1 base, with 12 bases left in between. CDR3 bases: TGTGCCAGCGGCGACACCTTGAGCAATCAGCCCCAGCATTTT. Translated, it gives CASGDTLSNQPQHF.

In this sample, this clonotype turned up many times. The V and J genes are TRBV28 and TRBJ2-3; a possible D gene is TRBD1 (7 bases). Germline CDR1 and CDR2: MDHEN and SYDVKM. The CDR3 is 15 residues long. Trimming removed 8 bases from V and 9 bases from J, with 24 bases in between. CDR3 sequence (DNA): TGTGCCAGCGGTGGGGCGGGGTCCCCAGGGGGGACGCAGTATTTT. It translates to CASGGAGSPGGTQYF. Supplemented by reference TRBV28 and TRBJ2-3, the full variable domain reads DVKVTQSSRYLVKRTGEKVFLECVQDMDHENMFWYRQDPGLGLRLIYFSYDVKMKEKGDIPEGYSVSREKKERFSLILESASTNQTSMYLCASGGAGSPGGTQYFGPGTRLTVL.